These 19 T cell receptor beta chains share one sample of origin, sequenced in a study of low-dose radiotherapy and immunotherapy resistance in tumors. TRAV and TRBV primers primed cDNA for both TCRalpha and TCRbeta. TCRs were amplified for around 20 PCR cycles with a constant-region primer and V-primer adapter. TCRdb fed the reads into MiXCR, producing one record per CDR3 protein. The profile covers under 90,000 distinct CDR3 sequences, with 15% to 20% appearing a single time and approximately 1.5% taken by the ten largest. The time point was: after trial treatment. Treatment denoted: LDRT plus nivolumab, ipilimumab, low-dose cyclophosphamide and aspirin (RACIN trial). Sequences were derived from PBMCs, sampled after low-dose radiotherapy plus immunotherapy. These receptors were taken from a male donor with prostate cancer.

A word on this clonotype: Germline and junction disagree at one end, which may indicate a read error. This chain links TRBV5-1 with TRBJ2-7; 12 bases match TRBD2. This CDR3 comprises 15 residues. Germline CDR1 reads SGHRS; CDR2 reads YFSETQ. CDR3 DNA: TGCGTCAGCAGCGCAGGACTAGCGGGACCGTACGAGCAGTACTTC. It codes for CVSSAGLAGPYEQYF.

This clonotype was counted ten times or more. V gene TRBV2 combines with J gene TRBJ2-1; a weak D match, TRBD2 (5 bases). In germline, CDR1 is SNHLY, CDR2 FYNNEI. Trimming pared 4 bases from V and 1 base from J, leaving 11 bases between. The CDR3 is 15 residues long. CDR3 DNA: TGTGCCAGCAGTGTCAAGCGGAAGTCCTACAATGAGCAGTTCTTC. Translated, it gives CASSVKRKSYNEQFF.

V gene TRBV20-1 combines with J gene TRBJ1-4; TRBD1 matches 7 bases. Losses at the gene ends were 6 bases for V and 7 bases for J; bases not matched to a gene: 11. CDR3 length: 14 amino acids. In germline, CDR1 is DFQATT, CDR2 SNEGSKA (reference sequence). Written as DNA, the CDR3 is TGCAGTGCCACTCGGGGGACAGCACTTGAAAAACTGTTTTTT. Translating gives CSATRGTALEKLFF.

This clonotype was detected many times. The V and J genes are TRBV20-1 and TRBJ2-2, with D perhaps TRBD2 (5 bases). With 6 bases removed from V and 1 base from J, the gap between germline ends came to 12 bases. Germline CDR1 and CDR2: DFQATT and SNEGSKA (reference sequence). The CDR3 contains 14 residues. This chain's CDR3 is CSAPPRGNTGELFF. The CDR3 nucleotides are TGCAGTGCCCCACCCCGGGGGAACACCGGGGAGCTGTTTTTT.

The sample holds many counts of this clonotype. The genes are TRBV20-1 and TRBJ1-5; perhaps TRBD1 as D (6 bases). This CDR3 comprises 11 residues. From germline, CDR1 is DFQATT and CDR2 SNEGSKA (reference sequence). With 7 bases removed from V and 4 bases from J, the gap between germline ends came to 8 bases. This chain's CDR3 is CSVQGNQPQHF. DNA of the CDR3: TGCAGTGTACAGGGAAATCAGCCCCAGCATTTT.

This clonotype has at least ten counts. J is TRBJ2-2 and V is TRBV12-3 or TRBV12-4; D is perhaps TRBD1 (5 bases). The CDR3 is 14 residues long. Between the trimmed V and J ends, which lost 5 bases and 1 base, there was a span of 8 bases. CDR3 bases: TGTGCCAGCAGTCCCACAGGGAACACCGGGGAGCTGTTTTTT. It codes for CASSPTGNTGELFF.

On this clonotype: A read error is the likely source, as a far larger clone sits one nucleotide away. CDR3 region: CASSTLGGEGYNEQFF. The CDR3 region has the DNA TGTGCCAGCAGTACACTCGGGGGCGAGGGTTACAATGAGCAGTTCTTC. The chain combines TRBV27 with TRBJ2-1, with D perhaps given as TRBD1 or TRBD2 (6 bases each). This CDR3 is 16 amino acids long. CDR1 MNHEY and CDR2 SMNVEV come from the germline V gene (reference sequence). V was trimmed by 5 bases and J by 4 bases, leaving 18 bases between them.

The rearrangement links TRBV5-4 to TRBJ2-1; D is undetermined. Trimming pared 5 bases from V and 8 bases from J, leaving 11 bases between. CDR3 length: 12 residues. Germline CDR1 SGHNT, CDR2 YYREEE (reference sequence). CDR3 residues: CASSPTPDEQFF. The DNA of the CDR3 is TGTGCCAGCAGTCCCACTCCCGATGAGCAGTTCTTC.

The chain carries TRBV29-1 and TRBJ2-1; 7 bases are shared with TRBD2. Germline V lookup: CDR1 SQVTM, CDR2 ANQGSEA. Losses at the gene ends were 6 bases for V and 7 bases for J; bases not matched to a gene: 12. The CDR3 sequence is 14 residues long. The CDR3 DNA reads as TGCAGCGTACCCCCTTTCGGGGGGAGAAATGAGCAGTTCTTC. Amino acid sequence: CSVPPFGGRNEQFF.

The genes are TRBV3-1 and TRBJ2-7; a weak D match, TRBD1 (6 bases). Germline V gene sequence: CDR1 LGHDT, CDR2 YNNKEL (reference sequence). The CDR3 spans 11 residues. Trimming removed 0 bases at V and 13 bases at J, with 10 bases between. The DNA of the CDR3 is TGTGCCAGCAGCCAAGACGGCAGGGGATACTTC. This gives the protein CASSQDGRGYF.

This clonotype was counted at least ten times. The chain employs TRBV7-2 and TRBJ2-7; D ambiguous. The germline V and J ends were trimmed by 1 base and 2 bases, with 6 bases remaining between them. Germline V lookup: CDR1 SGHTA, CDR2 FQGNSA. This CDR3 has 13 residues. The CDR3, as DNA: TGTGCCAGCAGCTTAGATGTTACCTACGAGCAGTACTTC. As protein: CASSLDVTYEQYF.

This clonotype occurred many times. The J gene is TRBJ2-3, the V gene TRBV7-2, with 11 nucleotides matching TRBD2. The junction had 8 bases not matched to a gene; V was cut back by 5 bases and J by 4 bases. Germline CDR1 is SGHTA and CDR2 is FQGNSA. The CDR3 sequence is 16 residues long. CDR3 region: CASSKTSGSFPDTQYF. The CDR3 nucleotides read TGTGCCAGCAGCAAAACTAGCGGGAGTTTCCCAGATACGCAGTATTTT.

This clonotype was seen ten or more times. The genes are TRBV20-1 and TRBJ2-4; 7 bases fit TRBD1. V lost 6 bases, J lost 6 bases, and 11 bases stayed unmatched. Germline assignment: CDR1 DFQATT and CDR2 SNEGSKA (reference sequence). The CDR3 sequence is 14 residues long. CDR3 residues: CSARGVQGVNIQYF. Here the CDR3 DNA reads TGCAGTGCCCGAGGGGTCCAGGGGGTAAACATTCAGTACTTC.

There are many counts of this clonotype. V and J are TRBV7-2 and TRBJ1-2, with D unclear. The V and J ends lost 3 bases and 8 bases respectively, with 16 bases between them. This CDR3 comprises 14 residues. The V gene's germline CDR1 is SGHTA and CDR2 FQGNSA. The CDR3 loop reads CASSFKTMNQGYTF. CDR3 nucleotide sequence: TGTGCCAGCAGCTTTAAGACAATGAATCAGGGCTACACCTTC.

This clonotype was observed at least ten times. V is TRBV5-1 and J is TRBJ2-5; TRBD2 matches 7 bases. The J segment lost 2 bases and the V segment lost 1 base, leaving 17 bases of the junction unmatched. Looked up from germline, CDR1 is SGHRS and CDR2 is YFSETQ. CDR3 length: 19 amino acids. The CDR3 coding sequence is TGCGCCAGCAGCTTGTCCCCCCTTAGGGTAGCGGGCCTACAAGAGACCCAGTACTTC. Translation: CASSLSPLRVAGLQETQYF.

In this sample, this clonotype turned up many times. The rearrangement links TRBV4-2 to TRBJ2-5; 9 bases match TRBD2. Trimming cost V 0 bases and J 5 bases; bases outside gene matches: 4. The V gene's germline CDR1 is LGHNA and CDR2 YNFKEQ. This CDR3 is 15 amino acids long. The CDR3 loop is CASSQETSGRETQYF. The CDR3 DNA follows: TGTGCCAGCAGCCAAGAGACTAGCGGTAGGGAGACCCAGTACTTC.

In this sample, this clonotype turned up many times. The chain combines TRBV29-1 with TRBJ1-5; 7 bases map to TRBD1. The CDR3 is made up of 13 amino acids. The V gene end was trimmed by 7 bases and the J gene end by 5 bases; junction bases not matched to a gene: 8. Germline V lookup: CDR1 SQVTM, CDR2 ANQGSEA. CDR3 sequence reads: CSAVQGMDQPQHF. As DNA, the CDR3 is TGCAGCGCAGTACAGGGGATGGATCAGCCCCAGCATTTT.

Ten or more counts support this clonotype. V is TRBV4-2 and J is TRBJ1-2, with unresolved D. The V gene lost 1 base and the J gene lost 4 bases, with 10 bases spanning the gap. Per germline, CDR1 LGHNA and CDR2 YNFKEQ. The CDR3 loop spans 14 amino acids. The chain's CDR3 is CASSQGGSLYGYTF. CDR3 DNA sequence: TGTGCCAGCAGCCAAGGTGGCAGCCTCTATGGCTACACCTTC.

The V and J genes are TRBV28 and TRBJ1-1; D is unclear. The germline CDR1 and CDR2 sequences are MDHEN and SYDVKM. The ends were cut back, 4 bases at V and 1 base at J, with 13 bases in the middle. The CDR3 is 15 residues long. The CDR3 sequence: CASSYLLGRNTEAFF. CDR3 nucleotides: TGTGCCAGCAGTTATCTTCTGGGAAGGAACACTGAAGCTTTCTTT.